This T cell receptor (beta chain) originates from a study of PD-L1 blockade in urothelial cancer (dated by TCRdb to the late 2010s). Turning to the overall study: Every patient began therapy around 2014 and was given atezolizumab 1,200 mg intravenously every 3 weeks. About 90% of the roughly 29 patients were identified as males with urothelial cancer of bladder origin, and a prior smoking history was reported by 18 of 29 patients. An ECOG performance status of 0 or 1 was recorded for the patients, and 0 to 3 prior chemotherapy regimens had been received by the patients. Blood samples were analyzed 3 weeks after the start of treatment (second dose) and 6 weeks after the start of treatment. Blood samples yielded a median of around 150,000 T cells and roughly 83,000 unique TCRs, with median clonality 0.080. The study, an exploratory multi-omic analysis, examined somatic, immune and clinical correlates of response to PD-L1 blockade with atezolizumab in urothelial cancer. Pretreatment tumor samples, along with matched peripheral blood serially collected before and after atezolizumab treatment, were subjected to TCR sequencing. Durable clinical benefit was defined as a progression-free survival longer than 6 months, and TCR features were additionally tested against progression-free survival and overall survival. In the same patients, pretreatment tumors underwent whole exome sequencing and RNA sequencing in addition to TCR sequencing. Durable clinical benefit was achieved by nine patients but not by the remaining 20. Pretreatment blood TCR-seq was available for about 27 patients, at least one posttreatment blood collection was obtained for roughly 25 patients, and tumor TCR-seq was available for roughly 25 patients.

To estimate absolute template abundance from read counts, synthetic TCR analog templates were spiked into each PCR. The immunoSEQ assay was used to amplify TCRbeta CDR3 regions from genomic DNA with bias-controlled V and J gene primers. Sequencing of rearranged TCRbeta segments was done at approximately 20X coverage. Under the source paper's analysis protocol: Clustering was used to correct sequencing errors, and CDR3s were annotated against IMGT so that V, D and J genes could be assigned. Only productive TCRbeta rearrangements were used in downstream analyses, excluding out-of-frame or stop-codon sequences. To compute clonality, Shannon entropy was normalized by the log of the number of unique productive sequences and then subtracted from one. Clones differing between time points or between blood and tumor were identified using Fisher's exact test with Benjamini-Hochberg correction, with an adjusted p below 0.01 applied as the threshold. TCRdb obtained this table from immuneACCESS and retained in-frame rearrangements with V and J assigned. These tables miss some clones; where compared with another copy, unresolved V genes account for less than half of the shortfall, and the remainder is unexplained. The V and J calls and the clone size are those of that table, but D and trimming were determined from the DNA. For this sample the table gives tens of thousands of clones, of which roughly 87% were detected only once. The ten largest make up under 5% of the sample.

This clone turned up a few times. Its specific antigen is unknown. No base quality values were provided; no much bigger clone lies one nucleotide off. The cohort included about 29 patients with locally advanced or metastatic urothelial carcinoma who were treated at Memorial Sloan Kettering on a trial protocol. Peripheral blood mononuclear cells were collected from each patient pretreatment and during treatment, giving between 1 and 8 total time points per patient. The Qiagen DNeasy Blood extraction kit was used to purify genomic DNA from total PBMCs and tumor samples. PBMCs were collected pretreatment and during treatment, and were isolated and stored as previously described. Study-level results and caveats: Improved progression-free and overall survival was associated with having pretreatment peripheral blood TCR clonality below the median. Because the sample size was small (n ≈ 30) and many exploratory analyses were performed, the results are intended to be hypothesis-generating. Greater expansion of tumor-associated TCR clones in peripheral blood 3 weeks after the start of treatment was observed in patients with durable benefit (n of about 20, p = 0.022).

The trim is 0 bases for V and 7 bases for J, with a gap of 8 bases between the germline ends. The germline V gene gives CDR1 as SGHDT and CDR2 as YYEEEE. Including cysteine and phenylalanine, the CDR3 has 13 amino acids. Only the CDR3 region is kept as DNA, spanning 39 bases read in frame from base 1. The clonotype comes from a man between 65 and 85 years old with urothelial cancer. The sample in question was PBMCs, obtained around atezolizumab (anti-PD-L1) treatment. The sequence links TRBV5-6 to TRBJ2-1; no D gene is confidently identified. The sequence in DNA is TGTGCCAGCAGCTTGGCAGGTCCGAATGAGCAGTTCTTC. Its coded protein is CASSLAGPNEQFF.